These 2 T cell receptor beta chains came from one sample sequenced in a study of CD8 T cells in Susac syndrome. RNA amounts of roughly 0.45 to 1 ug underwent reverse transcription with random hexamers. TCRdb called the immunoSEQ multiplex PCR reads again in MiXCR, with one record for every CDR3 protein. This sample has 130,000 or so distinct CDR3 sequences, with approximately 95% found just once. Sequenced sample: CD4+ T cells from PBMCs. Every receptor here comes from a human donor with multiple sclerosis.

This chain links TRBV11-3 with TRBJ2-7, with 7 bases identical to TRBD2. Germline V gives CDR1 SGHNT, CDR2 YENEEA. The V gene end was trimmed by 3 bases and the J gene end by 2 bases; junction bases not matched to a gene: 4. CDR3 length: 14 residues. The CDR3 protein is CASSLAGAAYEQYF. CDR3 nucleotides: TGTGCCAGCAGCTTGGCGGGAGCAGCCTACGAGCAGTACTTC.

The V gene is TRBV13, the J gene TRBJ2-7; TRBD2 might be the D (6 bases). The V and J ends lost 3 bases and 7 bases respectively, with 13 bases between them. Germline V CDR1 and CDR2: PRHDT, FYEKMQ (reference sequence). This CDR3 is built from 13 residues. The CDR3 sequence: CASSLTSRGEQYF. For the CDR3, the DNA is TGTGCCAGCAGCTTGACATCACGGGGGGAGCAGTACTTC.